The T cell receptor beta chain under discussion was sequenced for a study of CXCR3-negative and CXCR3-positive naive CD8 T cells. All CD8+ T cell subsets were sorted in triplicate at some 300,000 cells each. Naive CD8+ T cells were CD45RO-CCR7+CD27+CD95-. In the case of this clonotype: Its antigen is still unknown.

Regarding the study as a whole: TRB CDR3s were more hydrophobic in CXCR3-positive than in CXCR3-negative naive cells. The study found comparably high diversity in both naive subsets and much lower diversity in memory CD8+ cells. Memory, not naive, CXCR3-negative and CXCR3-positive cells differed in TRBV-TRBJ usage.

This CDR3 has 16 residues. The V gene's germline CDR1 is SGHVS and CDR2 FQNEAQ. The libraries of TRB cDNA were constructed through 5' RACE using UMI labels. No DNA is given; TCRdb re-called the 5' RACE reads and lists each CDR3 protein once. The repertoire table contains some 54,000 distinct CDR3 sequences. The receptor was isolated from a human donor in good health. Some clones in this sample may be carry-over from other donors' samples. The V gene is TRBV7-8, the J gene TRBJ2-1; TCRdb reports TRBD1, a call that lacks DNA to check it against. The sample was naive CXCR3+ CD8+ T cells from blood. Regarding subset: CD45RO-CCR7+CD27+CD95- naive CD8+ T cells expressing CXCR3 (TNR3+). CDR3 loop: CASSLSGGPSYNEQFF.